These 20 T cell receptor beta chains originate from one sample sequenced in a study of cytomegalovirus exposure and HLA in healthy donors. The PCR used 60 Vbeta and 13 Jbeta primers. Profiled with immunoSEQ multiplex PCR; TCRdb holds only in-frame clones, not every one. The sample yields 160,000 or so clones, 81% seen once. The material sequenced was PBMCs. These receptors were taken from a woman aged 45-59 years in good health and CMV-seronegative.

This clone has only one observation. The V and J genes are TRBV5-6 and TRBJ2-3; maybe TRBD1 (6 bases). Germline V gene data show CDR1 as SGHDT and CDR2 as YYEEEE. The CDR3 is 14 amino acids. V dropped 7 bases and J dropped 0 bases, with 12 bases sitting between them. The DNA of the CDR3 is TGTGCCAGCGGCCAGGGGTTGAGCACAGATACGCAGTATTTT. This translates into CASGQGLSTDTQYF.

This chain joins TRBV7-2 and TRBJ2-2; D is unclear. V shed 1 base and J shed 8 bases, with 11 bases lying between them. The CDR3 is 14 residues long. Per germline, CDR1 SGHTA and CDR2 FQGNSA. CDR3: CASSLDSFRGELFF. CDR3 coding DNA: TGTGCCAGCAGCTTAGACAGTTTCAGGGGGGAGCTGTTTTTT.

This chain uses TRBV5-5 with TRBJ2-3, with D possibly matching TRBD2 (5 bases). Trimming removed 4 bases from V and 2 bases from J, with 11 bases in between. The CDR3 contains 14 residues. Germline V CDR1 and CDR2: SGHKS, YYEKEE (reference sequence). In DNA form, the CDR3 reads TGTGCCAGCAGCCTAGCAAGGTTCACAGATACGCAGTATTTT. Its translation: CASSLARFTDTQYF.

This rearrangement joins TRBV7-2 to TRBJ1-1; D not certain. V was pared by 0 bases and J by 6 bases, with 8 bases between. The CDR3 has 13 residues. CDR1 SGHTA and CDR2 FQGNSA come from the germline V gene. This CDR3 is CASSLAPQAEAFF. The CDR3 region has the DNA TGTGCCAGCAGCTTAGCTCCTCAGGCTGAAGCTTTCTTT.

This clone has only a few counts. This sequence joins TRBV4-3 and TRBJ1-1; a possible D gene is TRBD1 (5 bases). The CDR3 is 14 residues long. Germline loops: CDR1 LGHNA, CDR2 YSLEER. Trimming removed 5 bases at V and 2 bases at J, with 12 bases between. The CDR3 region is CASSTQGGNTEAFF. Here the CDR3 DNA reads TGCGCCAGCAGCACGCAGGGAGGAAACACTGAAGCTTTCTTT.

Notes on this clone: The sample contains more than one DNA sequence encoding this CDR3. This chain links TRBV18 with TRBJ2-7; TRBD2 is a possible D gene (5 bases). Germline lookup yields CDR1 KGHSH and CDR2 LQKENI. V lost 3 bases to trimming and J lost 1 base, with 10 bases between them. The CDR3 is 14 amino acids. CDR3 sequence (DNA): TGTGCCAGCTCACCCGGTTTAGCGTCCTACGAGCAGTACTTC. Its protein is CASSPGLASYEQYF. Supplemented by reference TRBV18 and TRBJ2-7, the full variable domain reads NAGVMQNPRHLVRRRGQEARLRCSPMKGHSHVYWYRQLPEEGLKFMVYLQKENIIDESGMPKERFSAEFPKEGPSILRIQQVVRGDSAAYFCASSPGLASYEQYFGPGTRLTVT.

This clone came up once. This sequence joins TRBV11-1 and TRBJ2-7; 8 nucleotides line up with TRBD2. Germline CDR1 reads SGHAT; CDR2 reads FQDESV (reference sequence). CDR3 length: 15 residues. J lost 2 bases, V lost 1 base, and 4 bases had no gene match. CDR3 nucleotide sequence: TGTGCCAGCAGCTTAGAAGCGGGGGCAACCTACGAGCAGTACTTC. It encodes CASSLEAGATYEQYF.

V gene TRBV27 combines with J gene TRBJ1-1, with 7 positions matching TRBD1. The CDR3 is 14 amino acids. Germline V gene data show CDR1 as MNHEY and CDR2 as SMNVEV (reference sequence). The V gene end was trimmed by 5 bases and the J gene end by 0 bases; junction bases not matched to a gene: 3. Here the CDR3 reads CASSQGQLNTEAFF. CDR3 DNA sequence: TGTGCCAGCAGTCAGGGACAGCTGAACACTGAAGCTTTCTTT.

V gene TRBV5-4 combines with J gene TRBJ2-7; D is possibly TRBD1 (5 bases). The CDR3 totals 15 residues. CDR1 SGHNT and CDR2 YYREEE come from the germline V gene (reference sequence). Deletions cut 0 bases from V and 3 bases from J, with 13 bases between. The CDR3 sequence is CASSLGRAQFYEQYF. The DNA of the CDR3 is TGTGCCAGCAGCTTGGGCAGGGCTCAATTCTACGAGCAGTACTTC. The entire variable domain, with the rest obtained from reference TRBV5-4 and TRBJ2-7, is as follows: ETGVTQSPTHLIKTRGQQVTLRCSSQSGHNTVSWYQQALGQGPQFIFQYYREEENGRGNFPPRFSGLQFPNYSSELNVNALELDDSALYLCASSLGRAQFYEQYFGPGTRLTVT.

CDR3 in DNA: TGTGCCAGCAGACAGACAGCCTCCTATGGCTACACCTTC. This translates into CASRQTASYGYTF. The genes are TRBV9 and TRBJ1-2, with D possibly being TRBD1 (5 bases). CDR1 is SGDLS and CDR2 is YYNGEE in the germline V gene. The CDR3 extends over 13 amino acids. V lost 5 bases, J lost 4 bases, and 12 bases lay in between.

This CDR3 reads CASSFIQGARVMDEQYF. CDR3 nucleotides: TGCGCCAGCAGTTTTATCCAGGGGGCGCGGGTAATGGACGAGCAGTACTTC. This sequence joins TRBV5-1 and TRBJ2-7, with 8 bases matching TRBD1. This CDR3 comprises 17 residues. Trimming removed 5 bases from V and 5 bases from J; junction bases left unmatched: 18. The germline gives CDR1 SGHRS, CDR2 YFSETQ.

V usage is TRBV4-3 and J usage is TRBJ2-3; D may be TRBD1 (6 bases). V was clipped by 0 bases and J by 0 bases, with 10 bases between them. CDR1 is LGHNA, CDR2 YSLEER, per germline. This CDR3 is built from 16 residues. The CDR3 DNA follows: TGCGCCAGCAGCCAAGATTGGGGACAAAGCACAGATACGCAGTATTTT. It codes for CASSQDWGQSTDTQYF.

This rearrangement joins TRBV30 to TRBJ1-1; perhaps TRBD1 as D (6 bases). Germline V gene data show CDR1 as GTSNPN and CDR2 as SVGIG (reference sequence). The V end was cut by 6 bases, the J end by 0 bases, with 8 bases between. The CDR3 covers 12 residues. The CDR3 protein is CACGQLNTEAFF. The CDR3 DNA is TGTGCCTGCGGACAGTTGAACACTGAAGCTTTCTTT.

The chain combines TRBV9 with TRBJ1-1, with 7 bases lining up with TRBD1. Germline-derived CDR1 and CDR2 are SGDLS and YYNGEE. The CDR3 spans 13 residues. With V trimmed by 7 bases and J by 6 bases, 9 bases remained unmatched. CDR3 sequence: CASSLGQAAEAFF. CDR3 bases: TGTGCCAGCTCCCTCGGACAGGCGGCTGAAGCTTTCTTT.

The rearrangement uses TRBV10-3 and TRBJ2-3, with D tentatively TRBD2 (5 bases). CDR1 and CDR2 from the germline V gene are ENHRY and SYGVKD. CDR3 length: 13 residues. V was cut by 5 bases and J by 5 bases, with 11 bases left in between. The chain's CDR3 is CAISTRGLDTQYF. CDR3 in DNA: TGTGCCATCAGTACCCGGGGATTAGATACGCAGTATTTT.

The CDR3 loop reads CASSVGTSGGELFF. Written as DNA, the CDR3 is TGTGCCAGCAGCGTAGGGACTAGCGGCGGGGAGCTGTTTTTT. The chain links TRBV7-7 to TRBJ2-2; TRBD2 aligns across 11 bases. Per germline, CDR1 SSHAT and CDR2 FNYEAQ (reference sequence). The CDR3 covers 14 residues. The junction had 3 bases not matched to a gene; V was cut back by 5 bases and J by 7 bases.

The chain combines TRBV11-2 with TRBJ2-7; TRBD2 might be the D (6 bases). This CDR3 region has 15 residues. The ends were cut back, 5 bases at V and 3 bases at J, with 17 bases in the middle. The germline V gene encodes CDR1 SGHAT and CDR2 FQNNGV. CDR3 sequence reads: CASSLPRESIYEQYF. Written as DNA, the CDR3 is TGTGCCAGCAGCCTACCCCGGGAGTCGATCTACGAGCAGTACTTC.

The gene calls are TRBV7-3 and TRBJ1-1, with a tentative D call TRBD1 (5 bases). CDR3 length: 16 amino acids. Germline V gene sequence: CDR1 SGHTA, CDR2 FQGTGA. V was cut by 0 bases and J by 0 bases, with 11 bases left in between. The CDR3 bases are TGTGCCAGCAGCTTAACAGCAGTGACAGTGAACACTGAAGCTTTCTTT. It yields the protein CASSLTAVTVNTEAFF.

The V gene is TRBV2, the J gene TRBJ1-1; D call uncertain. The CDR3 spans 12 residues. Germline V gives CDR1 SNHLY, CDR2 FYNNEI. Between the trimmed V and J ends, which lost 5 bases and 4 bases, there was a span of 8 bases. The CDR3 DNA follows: TGTGCCAGCAGTACCAGCGCCACTGAAGCTTTCTTT. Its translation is CASSTSATEAFF.

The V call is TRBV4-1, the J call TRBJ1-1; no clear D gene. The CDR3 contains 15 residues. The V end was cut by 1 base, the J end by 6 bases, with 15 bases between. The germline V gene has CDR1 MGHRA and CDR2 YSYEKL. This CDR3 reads CASSQGYGVGAEAFF. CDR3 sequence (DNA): TGCGCCAGCAGCCAAGGGTACGGGGTTGGGGCTGAAGCTTTCTTT.